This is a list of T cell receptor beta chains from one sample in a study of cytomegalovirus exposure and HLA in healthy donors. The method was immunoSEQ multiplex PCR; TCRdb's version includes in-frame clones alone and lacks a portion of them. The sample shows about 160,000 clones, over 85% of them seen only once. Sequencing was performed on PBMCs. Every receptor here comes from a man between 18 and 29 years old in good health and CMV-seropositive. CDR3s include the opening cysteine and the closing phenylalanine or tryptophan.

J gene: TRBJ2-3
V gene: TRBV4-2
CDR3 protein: CASSQETQAHTQYF

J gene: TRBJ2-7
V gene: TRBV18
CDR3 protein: CASSPGTGGHYEQYF

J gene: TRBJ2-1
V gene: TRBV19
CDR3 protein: CASSSGGGYNEQFF

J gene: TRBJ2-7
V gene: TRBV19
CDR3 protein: CASSSGSYEQYF

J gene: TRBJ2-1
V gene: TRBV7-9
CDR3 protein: CASSRGGDSSYNEQFF

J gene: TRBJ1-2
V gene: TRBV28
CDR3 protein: CASSGQGASGYTF

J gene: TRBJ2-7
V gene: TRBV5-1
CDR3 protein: CASGQSSYEQYF

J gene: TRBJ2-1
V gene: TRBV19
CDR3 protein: CASSIASGPSTDEQFF

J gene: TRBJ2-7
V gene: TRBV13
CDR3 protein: CASSLTRVSEQYF

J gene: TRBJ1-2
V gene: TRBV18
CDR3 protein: CASSRSTGDGYTF

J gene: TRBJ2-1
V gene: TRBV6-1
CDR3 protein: CASSVGSGLSYNEQFF

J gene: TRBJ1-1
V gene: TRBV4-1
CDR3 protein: CASRANRDSHTEAFF

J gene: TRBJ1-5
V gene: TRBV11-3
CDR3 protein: CASSLIGGAGNQPQHF